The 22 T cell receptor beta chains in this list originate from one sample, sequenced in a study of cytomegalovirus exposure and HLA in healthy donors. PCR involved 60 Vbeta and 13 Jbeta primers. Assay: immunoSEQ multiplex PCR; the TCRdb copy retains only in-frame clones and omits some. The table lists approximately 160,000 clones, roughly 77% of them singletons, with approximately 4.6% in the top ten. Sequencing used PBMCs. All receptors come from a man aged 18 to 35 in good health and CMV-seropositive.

CDR3 loop: CASSQEQRGAGTRTDTQYF. In nucleotides, the CDR3 is TGCGCCAGCAGCCAAGAGCAGAGAGGAGCGGGGACCCGCACAGATACGCAGTATTTT. The rearrangement links TRBV4-1 to TRBJ2-3; TRBD2 aligns across 7 bases. Germline V lookup: CDR1 MGHRA, CDR2 YSYEKL. Trimming took 0 bases from V and 1 from J; bases not matched to a gene: 13. CDR3 length equals 19 residues.

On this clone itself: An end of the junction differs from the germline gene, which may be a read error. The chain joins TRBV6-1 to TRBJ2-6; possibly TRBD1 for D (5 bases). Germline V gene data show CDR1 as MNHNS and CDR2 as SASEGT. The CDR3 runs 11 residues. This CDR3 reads CAGSGANVLNF. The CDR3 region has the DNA TGTGCCGGCTCTGGGGCCAACGTCCTGAATTTC.

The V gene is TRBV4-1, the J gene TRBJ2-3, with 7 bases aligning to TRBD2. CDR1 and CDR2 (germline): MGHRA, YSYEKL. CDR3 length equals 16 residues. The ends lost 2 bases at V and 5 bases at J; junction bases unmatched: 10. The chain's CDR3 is CASSQYFTSVGDTQYF. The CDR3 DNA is TGCGCCAGCAGCCAATACTTTACTAGCGTGGGAGATACGCAGTATTTT.

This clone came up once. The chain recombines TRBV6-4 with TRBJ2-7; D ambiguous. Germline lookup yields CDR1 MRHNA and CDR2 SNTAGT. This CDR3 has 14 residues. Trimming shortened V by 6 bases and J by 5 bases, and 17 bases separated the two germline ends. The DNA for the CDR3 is TGTGCCAGCAGGAACAGTCTGAATACTCACGAGCAGTACGTC. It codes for CASRNSLNTHEQYV.

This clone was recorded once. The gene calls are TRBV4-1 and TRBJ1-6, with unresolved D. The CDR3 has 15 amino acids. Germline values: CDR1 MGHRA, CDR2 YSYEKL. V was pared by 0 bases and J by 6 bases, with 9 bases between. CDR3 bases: TGCGCCAGCAGCCAAGAAAGACGGGTTAATTCACCCCTCCACTTT. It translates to CASSQERRVNSPLHF.

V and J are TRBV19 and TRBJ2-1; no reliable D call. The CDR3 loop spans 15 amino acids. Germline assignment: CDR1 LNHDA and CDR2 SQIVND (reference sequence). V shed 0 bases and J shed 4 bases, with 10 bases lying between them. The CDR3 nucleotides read TGTGCCAGTAGTATAGATCAATCTAGTTACAATGAGCAGTTCTTC. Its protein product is CASSIDQSSYNEQFF. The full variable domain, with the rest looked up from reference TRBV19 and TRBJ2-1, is DGGITQSPKYLFRKEGQNVTLSCEQNLNHDAMYWYRQDPGQGLRLIYYSQIVNDFQKGDIAEGYSVSREKKESFPLTVTSAQKNPTAFYLCASSIDQSSYNEQFFGPGTRLTVL.

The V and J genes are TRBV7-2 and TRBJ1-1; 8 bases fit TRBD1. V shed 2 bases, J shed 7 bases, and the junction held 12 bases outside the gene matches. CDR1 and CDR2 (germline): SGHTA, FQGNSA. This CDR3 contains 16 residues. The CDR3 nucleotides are TGTGCCAGCAGCTTAAGGGGACAGGTGCCAAGTGGTGAAGCTTTCTTT. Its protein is CASSLRGQVPSGEAFF.

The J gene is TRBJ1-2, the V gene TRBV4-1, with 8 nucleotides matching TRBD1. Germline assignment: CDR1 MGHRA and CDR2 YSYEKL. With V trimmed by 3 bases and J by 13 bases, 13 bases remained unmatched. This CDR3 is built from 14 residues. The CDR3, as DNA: TGCGCCAGCAGCCACGGACAGGGAAAATCCTATTTCACCTTC. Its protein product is CASSHGQGKSYFTF.

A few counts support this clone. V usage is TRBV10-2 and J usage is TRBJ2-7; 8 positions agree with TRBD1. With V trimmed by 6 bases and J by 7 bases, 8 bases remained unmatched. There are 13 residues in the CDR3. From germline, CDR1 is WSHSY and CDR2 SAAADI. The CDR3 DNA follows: TGCGCCAGCAGGTCTCAGGGGGCGGGGGAGCAGTACGTC. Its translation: CASRSQGAGEQYV.

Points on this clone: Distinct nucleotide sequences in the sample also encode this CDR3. The CDR3 DNA reads as TGCAGCGTAGGTACAGGGGGGAACACTGAAGCTTTCTTT. The encoded protein is CSVGTGGNTEAFF. This chain uses TRBV29-1 with TRBJ1-1, with TRBD1 identical over 8 bases. Germline lookup yields CDR1 SQVTM and CDR2 ANQGSEA. The CDR3 has 13 amino acids. Unmatched junction bases numbered 4, after V lost 6 bases and J lost 1 base.

The CDR3 DNA is TGCGCCAGCAGCTCTGGACAGGGGAACACCGGGGAGCTGTTTTTT. Protein: CASSSGQGNTGELFF. The V call is TRBV5-1, the J call TRBJ2-2; 8 bases agree with TRBD1. Germline V gene lookup returns CDR1 SGHRS and CDR2 YFSETQ. This CDR3 contains 15 residues. V lost 3 bases and J lost 1; bases outside the gene matches: 2.

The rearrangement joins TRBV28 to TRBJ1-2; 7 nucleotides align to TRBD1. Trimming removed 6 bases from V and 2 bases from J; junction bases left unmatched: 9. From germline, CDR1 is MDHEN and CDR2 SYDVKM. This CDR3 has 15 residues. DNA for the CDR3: TGTGCCAGCAGGCCCGTACAGGGGACCAACTATGGCTACACCTTC. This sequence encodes CASRPVQGTNYGYTF.

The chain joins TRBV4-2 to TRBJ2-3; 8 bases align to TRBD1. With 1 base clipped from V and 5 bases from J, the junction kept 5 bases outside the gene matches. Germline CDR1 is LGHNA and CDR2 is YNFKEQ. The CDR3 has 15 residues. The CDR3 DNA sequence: TGTGCCAGCAGCCAAGCTGACAGGGGAATAGATACGCAGTATTTT. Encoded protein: CASSQADRGIDTQYF.

The CDR3 sequence is CASSYGVNEKLFF. The CDR3 nucleotides read TGTGCCAGCAGCTACGGGGTAAATGAAAAACTGTTTTTT. This chain connects TRBV7-2 to TRBJ1-4; D not certain. V lost 4 bases to trimming and J lost 5 bases, with 8 bases between them. The germline V gene encodes CDR1 SGHTA and CDR2 FQGNSA. The CDR3 is 13 residues long.

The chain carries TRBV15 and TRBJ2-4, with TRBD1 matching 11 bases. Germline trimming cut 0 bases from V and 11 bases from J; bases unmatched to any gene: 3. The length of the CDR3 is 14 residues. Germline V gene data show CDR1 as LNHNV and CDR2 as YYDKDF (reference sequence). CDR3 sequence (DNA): TGTGCCACCAGCAGAGAGGGGACAGGGGGTTTTCAGTACTTC. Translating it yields CATSREGTGGFQYF.

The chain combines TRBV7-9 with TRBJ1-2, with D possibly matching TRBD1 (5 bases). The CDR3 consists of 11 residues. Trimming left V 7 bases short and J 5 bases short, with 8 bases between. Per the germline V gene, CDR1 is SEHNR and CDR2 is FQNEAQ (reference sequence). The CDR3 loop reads CASTGTYGYTF. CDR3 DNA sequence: TGTGCCAGCACCGGGACTTATGGCTACACCTTC.

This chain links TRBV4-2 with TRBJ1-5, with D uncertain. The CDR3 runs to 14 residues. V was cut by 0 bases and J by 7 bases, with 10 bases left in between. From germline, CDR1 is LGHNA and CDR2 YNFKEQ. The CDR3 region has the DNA TGTGCCAGCAGCCAAGATGGATCCGGGCAGCCCCAGCATTTT. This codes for CASSQDGSGQPQHF.

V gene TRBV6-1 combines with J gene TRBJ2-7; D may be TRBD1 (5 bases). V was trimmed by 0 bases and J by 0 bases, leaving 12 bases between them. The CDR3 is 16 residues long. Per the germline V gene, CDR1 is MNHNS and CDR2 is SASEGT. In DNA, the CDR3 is TGTGCCAGCAGTGAAGCGCTTCCAGGGTCCTCCTACGAGCAGTACGTC. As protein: CASSEALPGSSYEQYV.

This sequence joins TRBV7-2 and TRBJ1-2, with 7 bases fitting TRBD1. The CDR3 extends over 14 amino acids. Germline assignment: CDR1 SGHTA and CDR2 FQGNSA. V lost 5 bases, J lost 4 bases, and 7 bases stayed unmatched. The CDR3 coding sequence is TGTGCCAGCAGCGCCCGACAGGGAAGCTATGGCTACACCTTC. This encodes CASSARQGSYGYTF.

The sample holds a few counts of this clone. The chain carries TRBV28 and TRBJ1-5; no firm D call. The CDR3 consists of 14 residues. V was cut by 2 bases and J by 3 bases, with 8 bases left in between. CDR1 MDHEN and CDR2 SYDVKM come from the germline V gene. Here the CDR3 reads CASSLGLLNQPQHF. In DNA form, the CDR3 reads TGTGCCAGCAGTTTAGGGCTGCTCAATCAGCCCCAGCATTTT.

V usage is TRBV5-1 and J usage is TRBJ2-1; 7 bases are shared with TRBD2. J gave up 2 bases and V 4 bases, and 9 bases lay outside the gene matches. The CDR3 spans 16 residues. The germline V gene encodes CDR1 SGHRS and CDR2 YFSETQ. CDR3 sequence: CASSRSGSGAYNEQFF. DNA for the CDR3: TGCGCCAGCAGCCGGTCGGGGAGCGGGGCCTACAATGAGCAGTTCTTC.

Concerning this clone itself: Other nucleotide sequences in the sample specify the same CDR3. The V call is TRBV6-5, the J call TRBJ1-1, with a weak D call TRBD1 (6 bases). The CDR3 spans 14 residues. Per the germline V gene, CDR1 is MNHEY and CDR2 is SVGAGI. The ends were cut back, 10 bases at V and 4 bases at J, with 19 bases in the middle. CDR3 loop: CAIRPTGGGTEAFF. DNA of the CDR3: TGTGCCATAAGGCCGACAGGCGGGGGCACTGAAGCTTTCTTT.